The rows below give T cell receptor beta chains drawn from one sample of a study of cytomegalovirus exposure and HLA in healthy donors. Profiling relied on immunoSEQ multiplex PCR, and the TCRdb table lists in-frame clones only, not all of them. The sample has 110,000 to 150,000 clones; 60% to 80% are singletons. The sequenced sample was PBMCs. Receptors originate from a man between 40 and 49 years old in good health and CMV-seronegative. CDR3s include the opening cysteine and the closing phenylalanine or tryptophan. A D gene is named only where the DNA matches it firmly. Only some rows state a clone size, as once, few, many or a class for expanded clones.

CDR3 protein: CASSETGSNYGYTF; CDR3 DNA: TGTGCCAGCAGTGAGACAGGGAGTAACTATGGCTACACCTTC; clone size: .; J gene: TRBJ1-2; V gene: TRBV6-1; D gene: TRBD1
CDR3 protein: CASSPGQGGTGELFF; CDR3 DNA: TGTGCCAGCTCACCGGGACAGGGCGGCACCGGGGAGCTGTTTTTT; clone size: .; J gene: TRBJ2-2; V gene: TRBV18; D gene: TRBD1
CDR3 protein: CASSSKGEETQYF; CDR3 DNA: TGTGCCAGCAGTTCGAAGGGGGAAGAGACCCAGTACTTC; clone size: .; J gene: TRBJ2-5; V gene: TRBV6-1; D gene: .
CDR3 protein: CASSGGLPQFF; CDR3 DNA: TGTGCCAGCAGCGGTGGACTGCCTCAGTTCTTC; clone size: .; J gene: TRBJ2-1; V gene: TRBV9; D gene: .
CDR3 protein: CASSPGDASNQPQHF; CDR3 DNA: TGCGCCAGCAGCCCGGGTGACGCTAGCAATCAGCCCCAGCATTTT; clone size: .; J gene: TRBJ1-5; V gene: TRBV5-1; D gene: .
CDR3 protein: CASSGALAVSYEQYF; CDR3 DNA: TGTGCCAGCAGTGGTGCGCTAGCAGTATCCTACGAGCAGTACTTC; clone size: .; J gene: TRBJ2-7; V gene: TRBV2; D gene: .
CDR3 protein: CASSVASGTSYEQYF; CDR3 DNA: TGTGCCAGCAGCGTGGCGAGCGGAACCTCCTACGAGCAGTACTTC; clone size: .; J gene: TRBJ2-7; V gene: TRBV9; D gene: .
CDR3 protein: CASSGGQAQPQHF; CDR3 DNA: TGTGCCAGCAGCGGCGGACAGGCGCAGCCCCAGCATTTT; clone size: .; J gene: TRBJ1-5; V gene: TRBV7-8; D gene: TRBD1
CDR3 protein: CASNRGQERGYTF; CDR3 DNA: TGTGCCAGCAATCGGGGACAGGAACGAGGCTACACCTTC; clone size: .; J gene: TRBJ1-2; V gene: TRBV16; D gene: TRBD1
CDR3 protein: CASSYHRETYEQYF; CDR3 DNA: TGTGCCAGTAGTTACCACAGGGAGACCTACGAGCAGTACTTC; clone size: .; J gene: TRBJ2-7; V gene: TRBV19; D gene: .
CDR3 protein: CASSPGQGVDTQYF; CDR3 DNA: TGTGCCAGCAGTCCGGGACAGGGAGTTGATACGCAGTATTTT; clone size: .; J gene: TRBJ2-3; V gene: TRBV6-6; D gene: TRBD1
CDR3 protein: CASSATGEAEAFF; CDR3 DNA: TGTGCCAGCAGCGCTACAGGGGAGGCTGAAGCTTTCTTT; clone size: .; J gene: TRBJ1-1; V gene: TRBV7-9; D gene: TRBD1
CDR3 protein: CASSPGTSQETQYF; CDR3 DNA: TGTGCCAGCAGCCCAGGGACTTCCCAAGAGACCCAGTACTTC; clone size: .; J gene: TRBJ2-5; V gene: TRBV7-2; D gene: .
CDR3 protein: CATRGRGTDTQYF; CDR3 DNA: TGTGCCACCAGAGGCAGGGGCACAGATACGCAGTATTTT; clone size: once; J gene: TRBJ2-3; V gene: TRBV10-3; D gene: .
CDR3 protein: CASSEGLLARHYEQYF; CDR3 DNA: TGTGCCAGCAGTGAAGGGCTATTAGCGAGACACTACGAGCAGTACTTC; clone size: .; J gene: TRBJ2-7; V gene: TRBV2; D gene: .
CDR3 protein: CASSWGQDSQPQHF; CDR3 DNA: TGTGCCAGCAGCTGGGGACAGGATAGTCAGCCCCAGCATTTT; clone size: few; J gene: TRBJ1-5; V gene: TRBV5-6; D gene: TRBD1
CDR3 protein: CASSLGPRRADGYTF; CDR3 DNA: TGTGCCAGCAGCTTAGGCCCCCGGAGGGCTGATGGCTACACCTTC; clone size: .; J gene: TRBJ1-2; V gene: TRBV7-8; D gene: .
CDR3 protein: CASSRGTDTIFSGNTIYF; CDR3 DNA: TGTGCCAGTAGTCGGGGAACCGATACCATCTTCTCTGGAAACACCATATATTTT; clone size: .; J gene: TRBJ1-3; V gene: TRBV19; D gene: .
CDR3 protein: CASSMGLRVVRPQHF; CDR3 DNA: TGTGCCAGTAGTATGGGACTGAGGGTGGTTCGGCCCCAGCATTTT; clone size: .; J gene: TRBJ1-5; V gene: TRBV19; D gene: .
CDR3 protein: CASSATGRKNIQYF; CDR3 DNA: TGCGCCAGCAGTGCCACAGGGCGAAAAAACATTCAGTACTTC; clone size: .; J gene: TRBJ2-4; V gene: TRBV10-2; D gene: .
CDR3 protein: CASSEALAGVPPLHF; CDR3 DNA: TGTGCCAGCAGTGAAGCGCTTGCAGGGGTCCCACCCCTCCACTTT; clone size: .; J gene: TRBJ1-6; V gene: TRBV2; D gene: .
CDR3 protein: CASSVQENTEAFF; CDR3 DNA: TGTGCCAGCAGCGTCCAGGAGAACACTGAAGCTTTCTTT; clone size: .; J gene: TRBJ1-1; V gene: TRBV7-9; D gene: .
CDR3 protein: CASSQELAGSTDTQYF; CDR3 DNA: TGCGCCAGCAGCCAAGAGCTAGCGGGAAGCACAGATACGCAGTATTTT; clone size: .; J gene: TRBJ2-3; V gene: TRBV4-1; D gene: TRBD2
CDR3 protein: CASSRSDSWAEKLFF; CDR3 DNA: TGTGCCAGCAGCAGATCGGACTCATGGGCTGAAAAACTGTTTTTT; clone size: .; J gene: TRBJ1-4; V gene: TRBV7-2; D gene: .
CDR3 protein: CASSEAQGMGTEAFF; CDR3 DNA: TGTGCCAGCAGTGAAGCACAGGGAATGGGCACTGAAGCTTTCTTT; clone size: few; J gene: TRBJ1-1; V gene: TRBV2; D gene: .
CDR3 protein: CASSYSQNGDYGYTF; CDR3 DNA: TGTGCCAGCAGTTACTCTCAGAACGGGGACTATGGCTACACCTTC; clone size: .; J gene: TRBJ1-2; V gene: TRBV6-5; D gene: .
CDR3 protein: CASSGGRVNTEAFF; CDR3 DNA: TGTGCCAGTAGTGGCGGAAGAGTGAACACTGAAGCTTTCTTT; clone size: once; J gene: TRBJ1-1; V gene: TRBV19; D gene: .
CDR3 protein: CASSEPAGGALHF; CDR3 DNA: TGTGCCAGCAGTGAGCCGGCGGGTGGGGCCCTCCACTTT; clone size: .; J gene: TRBJ1-6; V gene: TRBV6-4; D gene: .
CDR3 protein: CASSLGGNTEAFF; CDR3 DNA: TGCGCCAGCAGCTTGGGAGGGAACACTGAAGCTTTCTTT; clone size: .; J gene: TRBJ1-1; V gene: TRBV5-1; D gene: .
CDR3 protein: CASSEGTGRDTQYF; CDR3 DNA: TGTGCCAGCAGTGAAGGGACAGGCCGGGATACGCAGTATTTT; clone size: .; J gene: TRBJ2-3; V gene: TRBV6-1; D gene: TRBD1
CDR3 protein: CASSERVGEQPQHF; CDR3 DNA: TGTGCCAGCAGTGAGAGGGTAGGTGAACAGCCCCAGCATTTT; clone size: few; J gene: TRBJ1-5; V gene: TRBV2; D gene: .
CDR3 protein: CSSSSGGQATYEQYF; CDR3 DNA: TGTTCCAGCAGCTCCGGAGGACAGGCGACCTACGAGCAGTACTTC; clone size: .; J gene: TRBJ2-7; V gene: TRBV7-9; D gene: TRBD1
CDR3 protein: CSYNPGTGDYGYTF; CDR3 DNA: TGCAGCTATAACCCCGGGACAGGGGACTATGGCTACACCTTC; clone size: .; J gene: TRBJ1-2; V gene: TRBV29-1; D gene: TRBD1
CDR3 protein: CASSQARGTGGAGNYGYTF; CDR3 DNA: TGCGCCAGCAGCCAGGCGCGCGGGACAGGGGGCGCGGGTAACTATGGCTACACCTTC; clone size: .; J gene: TRBJ1-2; V gene: TRBV4-1; D gene: TRBD1
CDR3 protein: CASSPRGGTSKADTQYF; CDR3 DNA: TGTGCCAGCAGCCCCCGCGGCGGGACTAGTAAAGCAGATACGCAGTATTTT; clone size: .; J gene: TRBJ2-3; V gene: TRBV7-2; D gene: TRBD2
CDR3 protein: CSVERSGESGYTF; CDR3 DNA: TGCAGCGTTGAAAGATCAGGGGAGAGCGGCTACACCTTC; clone size: .; J gene: TRBJ1-2; V gene: TRBV29-1; D gene: .
CDR3 protein: CASRRGGEGTVDTQYF; CDR3 DNA: TGTGCCAGCAGACGGGGGGGAGAGGGTACGGTGGATACGCAGTATTTT; clone size: .; J gene: TRBJ2-3; V gene: TRBV5-4; D gene: TRBD2
CDR3 protein: CASSGRGSTDTQYF; CDR3 DNA: TGTGCCAGCAGCGGACGGGGGAGCACAGATACGCAGTATTTT; clone size: .; J gene: TRBJ2-3; V gene: TRBV14; D gene: .
CDR3 protein: CASSQSDTEAFF; CDR3 DNA: TGTGCCAGCAGCCAATCGGACACCGAAGCTTTCTTT; clone size: .; J gene: TRBJ1-1; V gene: TRBV5-4; D gene: .
CDR3 protein: CASSLTPPTGREGYTF; CDR3 DNA: TGTGCCAGCAGCCTAACCCCTCCGACAGGGCGCGAAGGCTACACCTTC; clone size: once; J gene: TRBJ1-2; V gene: TRBV7-2; D gene: TRBD1
CDR3 protein: CASTRKRTGSTNEKLFF; CDR3 DNA: TGTGCCAGTACCCGAAAAAGGACAGGCTCAACTAATGAAAAACTGTTTTTT; clone size: .; J gene: TRBJ1-4; V gene: TRBV5-4; D gene: TRBD1
CDR3 protein: CASSVGHTTYEQYF; CDR3 DNA: TGTGCCAGCAGCGTAGGACATACCACCTACGAGCAGTACTTC; clone size: .; J gene: TRBJ2-7; V gene: TRBV9; D gene: .
CDR3 protein: CASSLRDMEIYGYTF; CDR3 DNA: TGTGCCAGCAGCCTACGGGACATGGAAATCTATGGCTACACCTTC; clone size: .; J gene: TRBJ1-2; V gene: TRBV9; D gene: .
CDR3 protein: CASSLEGRDGYTF; CDR3 DNA: TGTGCCAGCAGCTTGGAGGGGAGGGATGGCTACACCTTC; clone size: .; J gene: TRBJ1-2; V gene: TRBV4-2; D gene: .
CDR3 protein: CSSSFSSGEVYNEQFF; CDR3 DNA: TGTTCCAGCAGCTTTTCTAGCGGGGAAGTCTACAATGAGCAGTTCTTC; clone size: .; J gene: TRBJ2-1; V gene: TRBV7-9; D gene: TRBD2
CDR3 protein: CASSVEGTSGGRITDTQYF; CDR3 DNA: TGTGCCAGCAGCGTAGAGGGGACTAGCGGGGGGAGAATCACAGATACGCAGTATTTT; clone size: .; J gene: TRBJ2-3; V gene: TRBV9; D gene: TRBD2
CDR3 protein: CASSHPRRREQFF; CDR3 DNA: TGCGCCAGCAGCCATCCCCGCCGGAGGGAGCAGTTCTTC; clone size: .; J gene: TRBJ2-1; V gene: TRBV4-1; D gene: .
CDR3 protein: CASSRTGGNGYTF; CDR3 DNA: TGTGCCAGCAGCCGCACAGGGGGGAACGGCTACACCTTC; clone size: few; J gene: TRBJ1-2; V gene: TRBV5-5; D gene: TRBD1
CDR3 protein: CASSQMEQGGWPTDTQYF; CDR3 DNA: TGTGCCAGCAGCCAAATGGAACAGGGGGGTTGGCCCACAGATACGCAGTATTTT; clone size: .; J gene: TRBJ2-3; V gene: TRBV5-6; D gene: TRBD1
CDR3 protein: CASSPIQGTNTEAFF; CDR3 DNA: TGTGCCAGCAGCCCTATACAGGGGACGAACACTGAAGCTTTCTTT; clone size: .; J gene: TRBJ1-1; V gene: TRBV7-9; D gene: TRBD1